The rows below give T cell receptor beta chains drawn from one sample of a study of graft-versus-host responses after intestinal transplantation. The antigens for these receptors are not known. The repertoire was sequenced with immunoSEQ multiplex PCR; TCRdb's copy has only in-frame clones and lacks some. Of about 99,000 clones listed, roughly 87% are singletons. Sequencing used unstimulated CD4+ T cells sorted from spleen or lymph node cells, obtained before intestinal transplant. The source of these receptors is a human donor who received an intestinal transplant. CDR3s include the opening cysteine and the closing phenylalanine or tryptophan. Fields, in order: V gene, D gene, J gene, clone size, CDR3 DNA, CDR3 protein. D genes are given only for firm matches. Clone sizes are given selectively: once, few, many, or a class where the clone is expanded.

TRBV30	TRBD2	TRBJ2-4	.	TGTGCCTGGAGTGTACGGGGCGGGAGGATGTTGACCAAAAACATTCAGTACTTC	CAWSVRGGRMLTKNIQYF
TRBV6-5	TRBD2	TRBJ2-5	.	TGTGCCAGCAGCCGGGGACTACCAAGGGAGACCCAGTACTTC	CASSRGLPRETQYF
TRBV7-3	.	TRBJ1-6	.	TGTGCCAGCCTCGAGAAATCCCCCCCCCACTTTTCACCCCTCCACTTT	CASLEKSPPHFSPLHF
TRBV6-1	TRBD1	TRBJ2-2	.	TGTGCCGGCGGGACAGGGGTGAACACCGGGGAGCTGTTTTTT	CAGGTGVNTGELFF
TRBV6-5	.	TRBJ1-5	.	TGTGCCAGCAGTTACTCTAGGGGTCAGCCCCAGCATTTT	CASSYSRGQPQHF
TRBV6-5	.	TRBJ1-1	.	TGTGCCAGCAGTCATAACACAGTGAAAGCTTTCTTT	CASSHNTVKAFF
TRBV18	.	TRBJ2-7	.	TGTGCCAGCTCCTCCAGGAGCTCCTACGAGCAGTACTTC	CASSSRSSYEQYF
TRBV19	TRBD2	TRBJ2-7	.	TGTGCCAGTAGTACTCGGGACCGAACTAAATCAAGCGGGAGGAGGAACGAGCAGTACTTC	CASSTRDRTKSSGRRNEQYF
TRBV7-6	.	TRBJ2-1	few	TGTGCCAGCAGCCCCAGAGACCCTGGGATCACCTCCTACAATGAGCAGTTCTTC	CASSPRDPGITSYNEQFF
TRBV9	.	TRBJ2-2	once	TGTGCCAGCAGCCCAAACTCCAGAACCGGGGAGCTGTTTTTT	CASSPNSRTGELFF
TRBV30	.	TRBJ1-6	.	TGTGCCTGGAGTGTCGTTTATAATTCACCCCTCCACTTT	CAWSVVYNSPLHF
TRBV27	.	TRBJ2-7	.	TGTGCCAGCAGTTTTAGACCTGGGTTGAACTACGAGCAGTACTTC	CASSFRPGLNYEQYF
TRBV27	.	TRBJ2-5	few	TGTGCCAGCCCCAAAGAGACCCAGTACTTC	CASPKETQYF
TRBV5-1	TRBD1	TRBJ1-2	.	TGCGCCACCAACCCCGGGACAGGGGATGGCTACACCTTC	CATNPGTGDGYTF
TRBV6-6	.	TRBJ1-1	once	TGTGCCAGCAGTTACTCCTCGACAGAGAACACTGAAGCTTTCTTT	CASSYSSTENTEAFF
TRBV9	.	TRBJ2-7	.	TGTGCCAGCAGCACCGGAGTAATCAACGAGCAGTACTTC	CASSTGVINEQYF
TRBV6-1	.	TRBJ2-1	.	TGTGCCAGCAGTGAAAGGTTCAATGAGCAGTTCTTC	CASSERFNEQFF
TRBV7-2	.	TRBJ1-6	.	TGTGCCAGCAGCCTCCAGAATTCACCCCTCCACTTT	CASSLQNSPLHF
TRBV4-1	TRBD2	TRBJ2-7	.	TGCGCCAGCAGCCAACGGACTAGCGGGGGGGCCACCACCTACGAGCAGTACTTC	CASSQRTSGGATTYEQYF
TRBV5-4	TRBD1	TRBJ2-3	.	TGTGCCAGCAGAGTGGACAGGGCCACAGATACGCAGTATTTT	CASRVDRATDTQYF
TRBV9	.	TRBJ2-4	.	TGTGCCAGCAGCATGGATGGTGCCAAAAACATTCAGTACTTC	CASSMDGAKNIQYF
TRBV6-5	TRBD1	TRBJ2-7	.	TGTGCCAGCAGTTCCTGGACAGGGCGCGAGCAGTACTTC	CASSSWTGREQYF
TRBV5-1	.	TRBJ1-2	.	TGCGCCAGCAGCTTGTCAGGACATGCGTATGGCTACACCTTC	CASSLSGHAYGYTF
TRBV7-2	.	TRBJ2-3	.	TGTGCCAGCAGCCGCTTTCGGGACGGCACAGATACGCAGTATTTT	CASSRFRDGTDTQYF
TRBV4-1	.	TRBJ2-7	.	TGCGCCAGCAGCCTAAGGGGGGACGAGCAGTACTTC	CASSLRGDEQYF